Here is one T cell receptor (beta chain) with its context. These data originate in a study of technical replicates of blood from a handful of donors. Sequencing used immunoSEQ multiplex PCR; TCRdb keeps in-frame clones, though not all of them. The sample has approximately 70,000 clones; roughly nine tenths are singletons. J lost 4 bases, V lost 1 base, and 6 bases had no gene match. Germline V gene lookup returns CDR1 SGHAT and CDR2 FQNNGV. The CDR3 is made up of 16 amino acids. The genes are TRBV11-2 and TRBJ2-7, with 11 bases fitting TRBD1. This TCR was recovered from a human donor in good health. Some clones in this sample may be carry-over from other donors' samples. Sequences were obtained from PBMCs. The chain's CDR3 is CASSLVPGTGGYEQYF. In nucleotides, the CDR3 is TGTGCCAGCAGCTTAGTTCCTGGGACAGGGGGTTACGAGCAGTACTTC.